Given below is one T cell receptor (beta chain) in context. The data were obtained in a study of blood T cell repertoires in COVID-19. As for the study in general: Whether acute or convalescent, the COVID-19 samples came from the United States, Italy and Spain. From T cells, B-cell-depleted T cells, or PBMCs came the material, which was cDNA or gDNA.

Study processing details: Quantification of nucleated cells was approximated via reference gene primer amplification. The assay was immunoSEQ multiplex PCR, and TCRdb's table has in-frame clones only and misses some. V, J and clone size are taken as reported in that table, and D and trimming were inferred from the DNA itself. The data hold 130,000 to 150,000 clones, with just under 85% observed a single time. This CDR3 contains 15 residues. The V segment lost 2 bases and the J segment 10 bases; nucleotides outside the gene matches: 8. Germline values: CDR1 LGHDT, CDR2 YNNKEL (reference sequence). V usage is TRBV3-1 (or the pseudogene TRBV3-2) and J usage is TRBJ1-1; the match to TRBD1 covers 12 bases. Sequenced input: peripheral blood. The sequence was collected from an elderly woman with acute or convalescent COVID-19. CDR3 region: CASSQTGTGGGRAFF. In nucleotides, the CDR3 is TGTGCCAGCAGCCAAACCGGGACAGGGGGCGGGAGAGCTTTCTTT.